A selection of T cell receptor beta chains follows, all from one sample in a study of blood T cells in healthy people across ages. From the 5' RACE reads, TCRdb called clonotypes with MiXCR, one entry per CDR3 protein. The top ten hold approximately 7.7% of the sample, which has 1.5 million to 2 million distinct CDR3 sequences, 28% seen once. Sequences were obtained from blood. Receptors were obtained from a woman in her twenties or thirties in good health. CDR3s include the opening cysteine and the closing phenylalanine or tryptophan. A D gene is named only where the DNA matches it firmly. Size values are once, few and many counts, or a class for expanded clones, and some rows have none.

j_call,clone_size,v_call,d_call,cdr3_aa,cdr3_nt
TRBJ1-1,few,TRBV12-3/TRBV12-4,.,CASSFFRVNAFF,TGTGCCAGCAGTTTCTTTAGGGTAAACGCTTTCTTT
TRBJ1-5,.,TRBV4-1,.,CASSRVGANQPQHF,TGCGCCAGCAGCCGCGTTGGGGCCAATCAGCCCCAGCATTTT
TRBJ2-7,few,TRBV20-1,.,CSASLRYEQYF,TGCAGTGCTAGCCTCAGATACGAGCAGTACTTC
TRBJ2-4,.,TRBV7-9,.,CASSLGGGLTKNIQYF,TGTGCCAGCAGCTTAGGCGGGGGCCTAACCAAAAACATTCAGTACTTC
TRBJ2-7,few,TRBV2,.,CASTGTVSYEQYF,TGTGCCAGCACCGGGACGGTATCCTACGAGCAGTACTTC
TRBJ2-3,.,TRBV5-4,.,CASSRGTLQTTDTQYF,TGTGCCAGCAGCCGAGGGACTTTACAGACCACAGATACGCAGTATTTT
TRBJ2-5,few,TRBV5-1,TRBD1,CASSPTSTGGWEQYF,TGCGCCAGCAGCCCAACTTCGACAGGGGGCTGGGAGCAGTACTTC
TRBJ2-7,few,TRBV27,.,CAGSSWGENEQYF,TGTGCCGGCAGTTCATGGGGTGAGAACGAGCAGTACTTC
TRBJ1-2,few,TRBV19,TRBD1,CASWNRGHGYGYTF,TGTGCCAGTTGGAACAGGGGGCATGGCTATGGCTACACCTTC
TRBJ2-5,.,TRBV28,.,CASRSPGIQETQYF,TGTGCCAGCAGGTCCCCGGGGATTCAAGAGACCCAGTACTTC
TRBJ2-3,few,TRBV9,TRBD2,CASSVLWASGDTQYF,TGTGCCAGCAGCGTACTATGGGCTAGCGGAGATACGCAGTATTTT
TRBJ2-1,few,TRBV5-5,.,CASVGRNSYNEQFF,TGTGCCAGCGTCGGCAGAAACTCCTACAATGAGCAGTTCTTC
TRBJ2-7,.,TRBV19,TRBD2,CASSMGGDEQYF,TGTGCCAGTAGTATGGGAGGGGACGAGCAGTACTTC
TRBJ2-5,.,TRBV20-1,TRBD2,CSARSTSGSQETRYF,TGCAGTGCTAGATCGACTAGCGGGAGCCAAGAGACCCGGTACTTC
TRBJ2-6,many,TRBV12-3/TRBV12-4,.,CASSLTAGANVLTF,TGTGCCAGCAGTTTAACGGCTGGGGCCAACGTCCTGACTTTC
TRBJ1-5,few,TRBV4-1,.,CASRQVPGGREQPQHF,TGCGCCAGCAGACAGGTGCCGGGGGGGCGGGAGCAGCCCCAGCATTTT
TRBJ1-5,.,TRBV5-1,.,CASSLVPGVGHQPQHF,TGCGCCAGCAGCTTGGTACCGGGAGTGGGGCATCAGCCCCAGCATTTT
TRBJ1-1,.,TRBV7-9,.,CASSFSGRSTEAFF,TGTGCCAGCAGCTTCTCGGGGAGGAGCACTGAAGCTTTCTTT
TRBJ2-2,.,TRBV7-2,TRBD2,CASSLVRTSPTNTGELFF,TGTGCCAGCAGCTTAGTCCGGACTAGCCCAACGAACACCGGGGAGCTGTTTTTT
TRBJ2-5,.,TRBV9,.,CASSVELGIQETQYF,TGTGCCAGCAGCGTTGAGCTCGGGATCCAAGAGACCCAGTACTTC
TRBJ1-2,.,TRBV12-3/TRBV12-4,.,CASSSVLDYGYTF,TGTGCCAGCAGTTCAGTGTTAGACTATGGCTACACCTTC
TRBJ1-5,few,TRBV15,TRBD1,CATSRTGMGNQPQHF,TGTGCCACCAGCCGGACAGGGATGGGCAATCAGCCCCAGCATTTT
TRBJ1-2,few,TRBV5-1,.,CASSLGQATNYGYTF,TGCGCCAGCAGCTTGGGACAGGCAACTAACTATGGCTACACCTTC
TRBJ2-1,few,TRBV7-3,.,CASSYGNQGNEQFF,TGTGCCAGCAGCTACGGGAACCAGGGCAATGAGCAGTTCTTC
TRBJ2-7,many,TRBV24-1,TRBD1,CATSDGQGHREQYF,TGTGCCACCAGTGACGGACAGGGGCATAGGGAGCAGTACTTC
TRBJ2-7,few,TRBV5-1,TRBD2,CASSLEGLALSEQYF,TGCGCCAGCAGCTTGGAAGGACTAGCCCTCAGCGAGCAGTACTTC
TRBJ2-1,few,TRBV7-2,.,CASSLQGGGYNEQFF,TGTGCCAGCAGCTTACAGGGGGGGGGCTACAATGAGCAGTTCTTC
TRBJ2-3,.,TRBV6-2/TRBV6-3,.,CASRLTSRRDTQYF,TGTGCCAGCAGGCTGACCTCGAGGAGAGATACGCAGTATTTT
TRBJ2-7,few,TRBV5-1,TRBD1,CASSLLPQGQGSYEQYF,TGCGCCAGCAGCTTGTTGCCCCAGGGACAGGGCTCCTACGAGCAGTACTTC
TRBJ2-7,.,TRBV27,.,CASSKRLPYPIPGAYEQYF,TGTGCCAGCAGTAAAAGGCTGCCTTACCCCATTCCTGGGGCCTACGAGCAGTACTTC
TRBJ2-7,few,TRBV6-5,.,CASSPPTSEQYF,TGTGCCAGCAGTCCGCCGACGAGCGAGCAGTACTTC
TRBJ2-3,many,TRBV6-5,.,CASSYAGTSTDTQYF,TGTGCCAGCAGTTACGCGGGTACTAGCACAGATACGCAGTATTTT
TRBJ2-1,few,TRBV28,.,CASSLSQDNEQFF,TGTGCCAGCAGTTTGAGTCAGGACAATGAGCAGTTCTTC
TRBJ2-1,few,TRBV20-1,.,CSAKRSWGSYNEQFF,TGCAGTGCTAAAAGGTCGTGGGGCTCCTACAATGAGCAGTTCTTC
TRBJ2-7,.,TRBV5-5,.,CASSSAQGWDLEQYF,TGTGCCAGCAGCTCTGCACAGGGATGGGATCTCGAGCAGTACTTC
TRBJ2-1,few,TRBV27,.,CASSFSQGEQFF,TGTGCCAGCAGTTTCTCCCAGGGGGAGCAGTTCTTC
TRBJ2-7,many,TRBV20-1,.,CSAHRQGGNEQYF,TGCAGTGCGCACCGACAGGGAGGCAACGAGCAGTACTTC
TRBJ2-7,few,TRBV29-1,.,CSVEGDGTYEQYF,TGCAGCGTTGAAGGTGACGGAACCTACGAGCAGTACTTC
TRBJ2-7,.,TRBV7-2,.,CVSSFARYEQYF,TGTGTCAGCAGCTTCGCCCGGTACGAGCAGTACTTC
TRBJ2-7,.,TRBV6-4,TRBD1,CASSDSGTGYNEQYF,TGTGCCAGCAGTGACTCCGGGACAGGTTACAATGAGCAGTACTTC
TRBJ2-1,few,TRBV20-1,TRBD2,CSARETAGGHEQFF,TGCAGTGCTAGAGAAACGGCGGGAGGGCACGAGCAGTTCTTC
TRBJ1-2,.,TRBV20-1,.,CSARGMWGFRNSYTF,TGCAGTGCTAGAGGAATGTGGGGGTTTAGGAATAGCTACACCTTC